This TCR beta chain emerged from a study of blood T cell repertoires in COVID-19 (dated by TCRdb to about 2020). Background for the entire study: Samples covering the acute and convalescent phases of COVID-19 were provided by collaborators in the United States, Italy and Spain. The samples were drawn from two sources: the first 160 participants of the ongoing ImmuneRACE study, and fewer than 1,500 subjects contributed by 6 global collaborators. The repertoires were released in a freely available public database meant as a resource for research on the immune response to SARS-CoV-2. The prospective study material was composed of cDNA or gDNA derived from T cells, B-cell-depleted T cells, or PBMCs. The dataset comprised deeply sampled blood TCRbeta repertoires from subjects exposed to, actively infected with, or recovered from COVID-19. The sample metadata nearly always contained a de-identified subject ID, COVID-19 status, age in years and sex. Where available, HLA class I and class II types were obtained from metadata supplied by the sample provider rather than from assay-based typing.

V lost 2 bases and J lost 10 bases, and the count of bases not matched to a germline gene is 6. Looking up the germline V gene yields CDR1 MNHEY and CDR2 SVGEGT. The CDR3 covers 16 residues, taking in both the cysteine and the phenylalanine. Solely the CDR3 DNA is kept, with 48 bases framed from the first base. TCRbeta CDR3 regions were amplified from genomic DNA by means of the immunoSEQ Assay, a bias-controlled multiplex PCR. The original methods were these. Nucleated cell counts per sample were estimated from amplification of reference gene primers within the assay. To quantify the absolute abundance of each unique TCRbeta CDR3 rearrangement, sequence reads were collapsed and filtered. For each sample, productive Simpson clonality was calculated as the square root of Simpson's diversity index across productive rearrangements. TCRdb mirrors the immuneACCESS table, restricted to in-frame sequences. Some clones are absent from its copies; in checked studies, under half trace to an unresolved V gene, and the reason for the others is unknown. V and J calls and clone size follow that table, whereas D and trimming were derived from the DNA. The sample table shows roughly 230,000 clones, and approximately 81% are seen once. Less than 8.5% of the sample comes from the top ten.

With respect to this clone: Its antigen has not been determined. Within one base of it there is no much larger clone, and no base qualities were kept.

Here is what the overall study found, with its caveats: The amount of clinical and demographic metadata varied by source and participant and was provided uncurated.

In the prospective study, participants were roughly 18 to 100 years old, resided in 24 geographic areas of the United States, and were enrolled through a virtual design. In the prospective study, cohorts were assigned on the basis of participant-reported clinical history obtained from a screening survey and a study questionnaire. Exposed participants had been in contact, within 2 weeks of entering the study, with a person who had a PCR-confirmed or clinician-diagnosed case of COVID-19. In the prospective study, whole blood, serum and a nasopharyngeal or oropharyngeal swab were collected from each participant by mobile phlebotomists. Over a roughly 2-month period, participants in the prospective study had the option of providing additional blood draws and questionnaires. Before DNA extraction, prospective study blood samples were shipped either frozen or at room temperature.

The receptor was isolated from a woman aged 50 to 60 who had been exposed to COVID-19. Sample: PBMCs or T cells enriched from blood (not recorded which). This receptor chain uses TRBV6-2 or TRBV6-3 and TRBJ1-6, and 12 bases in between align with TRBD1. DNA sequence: TGTGCCAGCAGTTACCCGCGGGACAGGGGGCAATCACCCCTCCACTTT. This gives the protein CASSYPRDRGQSPLHF.